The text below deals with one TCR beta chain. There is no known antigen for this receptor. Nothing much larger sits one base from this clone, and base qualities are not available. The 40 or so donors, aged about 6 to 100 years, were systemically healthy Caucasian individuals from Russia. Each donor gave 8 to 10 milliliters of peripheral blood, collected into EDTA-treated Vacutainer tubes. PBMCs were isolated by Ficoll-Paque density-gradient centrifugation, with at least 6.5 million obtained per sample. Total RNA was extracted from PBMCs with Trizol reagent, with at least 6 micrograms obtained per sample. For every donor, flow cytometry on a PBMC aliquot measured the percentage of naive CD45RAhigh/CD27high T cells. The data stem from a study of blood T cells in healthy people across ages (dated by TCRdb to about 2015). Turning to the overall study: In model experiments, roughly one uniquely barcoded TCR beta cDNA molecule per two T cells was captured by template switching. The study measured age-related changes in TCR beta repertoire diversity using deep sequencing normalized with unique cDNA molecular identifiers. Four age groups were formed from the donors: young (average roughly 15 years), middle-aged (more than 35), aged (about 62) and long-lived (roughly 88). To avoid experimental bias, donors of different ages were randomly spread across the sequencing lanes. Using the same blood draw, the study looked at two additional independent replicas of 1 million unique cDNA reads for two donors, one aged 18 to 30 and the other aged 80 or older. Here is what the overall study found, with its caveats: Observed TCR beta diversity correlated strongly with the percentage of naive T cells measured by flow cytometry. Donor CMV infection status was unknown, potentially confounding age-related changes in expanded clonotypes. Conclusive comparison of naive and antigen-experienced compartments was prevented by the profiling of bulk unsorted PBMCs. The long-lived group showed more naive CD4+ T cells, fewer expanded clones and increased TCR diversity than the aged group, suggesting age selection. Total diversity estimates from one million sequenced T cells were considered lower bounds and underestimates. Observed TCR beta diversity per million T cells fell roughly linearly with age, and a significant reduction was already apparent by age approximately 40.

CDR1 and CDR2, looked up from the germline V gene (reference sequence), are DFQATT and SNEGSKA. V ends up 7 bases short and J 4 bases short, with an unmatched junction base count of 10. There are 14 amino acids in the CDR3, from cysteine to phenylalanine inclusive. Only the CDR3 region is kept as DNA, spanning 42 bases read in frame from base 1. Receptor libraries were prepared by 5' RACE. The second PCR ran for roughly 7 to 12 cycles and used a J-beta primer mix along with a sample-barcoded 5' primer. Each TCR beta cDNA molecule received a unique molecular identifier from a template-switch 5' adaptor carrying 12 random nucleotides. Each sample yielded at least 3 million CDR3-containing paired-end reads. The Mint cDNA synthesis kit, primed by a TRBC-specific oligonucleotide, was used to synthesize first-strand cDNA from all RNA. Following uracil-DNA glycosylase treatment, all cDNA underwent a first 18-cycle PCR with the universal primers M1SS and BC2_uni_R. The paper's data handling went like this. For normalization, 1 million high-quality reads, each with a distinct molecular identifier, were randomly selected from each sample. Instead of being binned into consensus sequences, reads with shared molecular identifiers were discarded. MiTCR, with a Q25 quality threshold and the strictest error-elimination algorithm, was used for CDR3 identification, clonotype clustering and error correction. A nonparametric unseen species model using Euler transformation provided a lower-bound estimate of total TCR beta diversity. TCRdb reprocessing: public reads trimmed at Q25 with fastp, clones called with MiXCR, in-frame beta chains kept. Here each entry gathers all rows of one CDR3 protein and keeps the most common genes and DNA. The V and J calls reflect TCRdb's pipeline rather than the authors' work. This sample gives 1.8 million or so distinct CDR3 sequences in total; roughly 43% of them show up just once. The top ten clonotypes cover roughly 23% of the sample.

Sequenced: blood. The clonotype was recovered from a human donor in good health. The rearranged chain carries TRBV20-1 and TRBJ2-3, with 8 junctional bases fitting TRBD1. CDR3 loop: CSVSDRGRSDTQYF. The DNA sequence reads TGCAGTGTTTCCGACAGGGGCAGGTCAGATACGCAGTATTTT.